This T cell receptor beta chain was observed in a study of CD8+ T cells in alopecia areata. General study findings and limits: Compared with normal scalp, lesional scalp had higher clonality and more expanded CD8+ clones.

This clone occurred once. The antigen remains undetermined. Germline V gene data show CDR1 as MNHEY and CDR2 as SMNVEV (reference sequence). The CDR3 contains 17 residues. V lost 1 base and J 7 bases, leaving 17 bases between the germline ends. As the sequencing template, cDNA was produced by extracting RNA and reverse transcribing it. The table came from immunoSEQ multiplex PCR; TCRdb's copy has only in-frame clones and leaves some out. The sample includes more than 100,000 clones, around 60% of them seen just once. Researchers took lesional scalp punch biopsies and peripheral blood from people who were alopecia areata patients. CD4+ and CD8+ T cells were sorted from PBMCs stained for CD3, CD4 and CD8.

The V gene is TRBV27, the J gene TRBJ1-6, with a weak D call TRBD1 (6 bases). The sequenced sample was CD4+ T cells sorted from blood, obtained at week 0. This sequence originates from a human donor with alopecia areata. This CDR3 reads CASSLLRSRTENSPLHF. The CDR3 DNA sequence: TGTGCCAGCAGTTTATTGAGGTCCCGGACAGAGAATTCACCCCTCCACTTT.